The clone carrying this T cell receptor (beta chain) was picked up a small number of times. Its antigen is as yet unknown. The sample originates from a study of blood T cells in healthy people across ages. Study-level findings and limits: Getting older went along with TCR beta diversity per million T cells dropping roughly linearly.

Per sample, a minimum of 6.5 million PBMCs were isolated. Together with a sample-barcoded 5' primer, a J-beta primer mix was included in a second PCR lasting about 6 to 11 cycles. TCRdb analysed the 5' RACE reads with MiXCR anew, one entry per CDR3 protein. The sample lists some 1.5 million distinct CDR3 sequences; 40% to 45% were seen once. The clonotype was recovered from a woman aged 18-30 years in good health. The sequencing input was blood.

The chain's CDR3 is CASSQDLGGGVNEQYF. The CDR3 DNA follows: TGCGCCAGCAGCCAAGATCTGGGGGGTGGAGTGAACGAGCAGTACTTC. The chain uses TRBV4-1 and TRBJ2-7; TRBD2 is a possible D gene (6 bases). The CDR3 runs 16 residues. The germline CDR1 and CDR2 sequences are MGHRA and YSYEKL. With 0 bases removed from V and 5 bases from J, the gap between germline ends came to 17 bases.